The clone carrying this TCR beta chain was observed at least ten times. Its cognate antigen is unknown. This CDR3 spans 15 amino acids. Germline CDR1 is SGHNT and CDR2 is YYREEE (reference sequence). The J segment lost 6 bases and the V segment lost 3 bases, leaving 3 bases of the junction unmatched. Using its own MiXCR run on the 5' RACE reads, TCRdb lists one record per CDR3 protein. The sample has 200,000 to 300,000 distinct CDR3 sequences, roughly 8.2% seen once; the top ten hold more than 4%. The data originate from a study of CD8 T cells in ankylosing spondylitis. General observations from the study: Reportedly, significant enrichment of disease-linked clones occurred in matched ankylosing spondylitis synovial fluid.

The genes are TRBV5-4 and TRBJ2-1, with 13 bases that match TRBD2. Material for sequencing was blood, either unsorted or a sorted T cell fraction (not recorded which). The source is a female donor with ankylosing spondylitis or in good health (not recorded which). The CDR3 region is CASSSTSGRPNEQFF. The CDR3 nucleotides read TGTGCCAGCAGCTCGACTAGCGGGAGGCCCAATGAGCAGTTCTTC. The whole variable domain, remainder taken from reference TRBV5-4 and TRBJ2-1, is ETGVTQSPTHLIKTRGQQVTLRCSSQSGHNTVSWYQQALGQGPQFIFQYYREEENGRGNFPPRFSGLQFPNYSSELNVNALELDDSALYLCASSSTSGRPNEQFFGPGTRLTVL.